A single sample gave rise to the 14 T cell receptor beta chains below, sequenced in a study of blood T cell repertoires in COVID-19. Sequencing was performed with immunoSEQ multiplex PCR; in TCRdb, only in-frame clones are kept and a portion is missing. The table records hundreds of thousands of clones, 70% to 85% of them present only once. Sequenced sample: peripheral blood. These receptors all come from an elderly woman with acute or convalescent COVID-19.

The CDR3 is CASSNDRAGANVLTF. The CDR3, as DNA: TGCGCCAGCAGCAATGACAGGGCTGGGGCCAACGTCCTGACTTTC. This chain uses TRBV5-1 with TRBJ2-6, with TRBD1 identical over 7 bases. Germline CDR1 reads SGHRS; CDR2 reads YFSETQ. Trimming cost V 4 bases and J 2 bases; bases outside gene matches: 3. This CDR3 spans 15 amino acids. Full variable domain (remainder filled in from reference TRBV5-1 and TRBJ2-6): KAGVTQTPRYLIKTRGQQVTLSCSPISGHRSVSWYQQTPGQGLQFLFEYFSETQRNKGNFPGRFSGRQFSNSRSEMNVSTLELGDSALYLCASSNDRAGANVLTFGAGSRLTVL.

V gene TRBV29-1 combines with J gene TRBJ1-2, with TRBD1 matching over 9 bases. J lost 5 bases, V lost 6 bases, and 4 bases had no gene match. The CDR3 is 12 amino acids. Germline CDR1 and CDR2: SQVTM and ANQGSEA. The DNA for the CDR3 is TGCAGCGTGGCCGACAGGGGGTATGGCTACACCTTC. This translates into CSVADRGYGYTF.

V is TRBV2 and J is TRBJ1-3, with D perhaps matching TRBD1 (5 bases). Per germline, CDR1 SNHLY and CDR2 FYNNEI. Trimming took 6 bases from V and 4 from J, leaving 7 bases between them. The CDR3 has 12 amino acids. Here the CDR3 reads CASSWTGNTIYF. Here the CDR3 DNA reads TGTGCCAGCAGCTGGACAGGAAACACCATATATTTT.

This clone appeared a few times. J is TRBJ1-5 and V is TRBV6-5, with 8 bases that match TRBD1. Losses at the gene ends were 7 bases for V and 5 bases for J; bases not matched to a gene: 4. The CDR3 has 13 residues. Germline V gene data show CDR1 as MNHEY and CDR2 as SVGAGI. The CDR3 DNA reads as TGTGCCAGCACCCAGGGGGCCCATCAGCCCCAGCATTTT. Amino acids: CASTQGAHQPQHF.

The rearrangement links TRBV27 to TRBJ2-7; D is unresolved. The CDR3 is made up of 14 amino acids. The V end was cut by 1 base, the J end by 3 bases, with 10 bases between. Germline CDR1 reads MNHEY; CDR2 reads SMNVEV (reference sequence). The CDR3 sequence is CASSLYGGRYEQYF. The CDR3 DNA sequence: TGTGCCAGCAGTTTATACGGCGGTCGCTACGAGCAGTACTTC.

The CDR3 loop reads CASSWPTGNNYGYTF. CDR3 nucleotide sequence: TGTGCCAGCAGTTGGCCCACAGGGAATAACTATGGCTACACCTTC. The rearrangement links TRBV28 to TRBJ1-2; tentatively, D is TRBD1 (6 bases). CDR1 is MDHEN and CDR2 is SYDVKM in the germline V gene. This CDR3 has 15 residues. The V end was cut by 4 bases, the J end by 1 base, with 13 bases between.

This chain uses TRBV7-5 with TRBJ2-7; no DNA check was done on the table's D call, TRBD1. TRBV7-5 is assigned pseudogene status. This CDR3 comprises 16 residues. This chain's CDR3 is CARSCPYLQLPYEQYF. Here the CDR3 DNA reads TGTGCCAGAAGCTGCCCCTATCTACAGTTACCTTACGAGCAGTACTTC.

J is TRBJ2-1 and V is TRBV29-1, with 7 bases lining up with TRBD1. The CDR3 is 17 residues long. V shed 4 bases, J shed 0 bases, and the junction held 12 bases outside the gene matches. Germline lookup yields CDR1 SQVTM and CDR2 ANQGSEA. The CDR3 spells CSVAGRQGIHSYNEQFF. In DNA form, the CDR3 reads TGCAGCGTTGCCGGGCGACAGGGTATCCACTCCTACAATGAGCAGTTCTTC.

This chain uses TRBV11-2 with TRBJ2-7, with 10 bases lining up with TRBD2. V lost 2 bases to trimming and J lost 5 bases; unmatched junction nucleotides: 12. The CDR3 extends over 17 amino acids. CDR1 is SGHAT, CDR2 FQNNGV, per germline. The CDR3 DNA reads as TGTGCCAGCAGCTTACATAATGGGGCTAGCGGGAGCCACGAGCAGTACTTC. This encodes CASSLHNGASGSHEQYF.

The rearrangement joins TRBV6-5 to TRBJ2-1, with D maybe TRBD2 (5 bases). Germline assignment: CDR1 MNHEY and CDR2 SVGAGI. Deletions cut 3 bases from V and 6 bases from J, with 18 bases between. The CDR3 consists of 16 residues. CDR3 nucleotides: TGTGCCAGCAGTTATACAAGTGAGGGTGAGCGCAATGAGCAGTTCTTC. It encodes CASSYTSEGERNEQFF.

J is TRBJ2-3 and V is TRBV19; the match to TRBD2 covers 10 bases. The V gene's germline CDR1 is LNHDA and CDR2 SQIVND (reference sequence). The junction had 4 bases not matched to a gene; V was cut back by 3 bases and J by 1 base. This CDR3 comprises 16 residues. The CDR3 is CASSIPGLAGTDTQYF. CDR3 nucleotide sequence: TGTGCCAGTAGTATTCCCGGACTAGCGGGCACAGATACGCAGTATTTT.

This chain uses TRBV20-1 with TRBJ1-2; D is undetermined. The germline CDR1 and CDR2 sequences are DFQATT and SNEGSKA (reference sequence). Trimming left V 6 bases short and J 5 bases short, with 10 bases between. The CDR3 covers 11 residues. Here the CDR3 DNA reads TGCAGTGCCAACCGGGGATATGGCTACACCTTC. Translation gives CSANRGYGYTF.

V gene TRBV30 combines with J gene TRBJ2-2; D remains ambiguous. The CDR3 length is 13 residues. Trimming removed 4 bases from V and 5 bases from J, with 11 bases in between. CDR1 GTSNPN and CDR2 SVGIG come from the germline V gene (reference sequence). CDR3 coding DNA: TGTGCCTGGAAGAGGCAGCTAACCGGGGAGCTGTTTTTT. Translated, it gives CAWKRQLTGELFF.

This clone was seen a single time. The V call is TRBV6-2 or TRBV6-3, the J call TRBJ2-3; 9 bases match TRBD2. V lost 5 bases and J lost 1; bases outside the gene matches: 22. The CDR3 contains 21 residues. In germline, CDR1 is MNHEY, CDR2 SVGEGT. The CDR3 nucleotides are TGTGCCAGCAGTCTCCCTCTAACGAGCGGGGGGACCAGTGCCGGCACAGATACGCAGTATTTT. It codes for CASSLPLTSGGTSAGTDTQYF.